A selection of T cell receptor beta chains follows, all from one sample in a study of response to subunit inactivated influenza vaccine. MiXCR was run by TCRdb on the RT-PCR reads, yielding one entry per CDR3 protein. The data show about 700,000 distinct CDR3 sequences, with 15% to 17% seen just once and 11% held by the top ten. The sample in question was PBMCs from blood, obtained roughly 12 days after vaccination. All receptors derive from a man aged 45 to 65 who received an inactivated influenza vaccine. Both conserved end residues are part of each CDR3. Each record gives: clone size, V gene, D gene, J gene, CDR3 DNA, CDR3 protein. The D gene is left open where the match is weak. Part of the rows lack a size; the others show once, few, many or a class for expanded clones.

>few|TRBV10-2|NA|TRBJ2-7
TGCGCCAGCAGTGATCTGCGACAGGAGCAGTACTTC
CASSDLRQEQYF
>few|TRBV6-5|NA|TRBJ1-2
TGTGCCAGCAGTTCCCTTATTTCGTCGTATGGCTACACCTTC
CASSSLISSYGYTF
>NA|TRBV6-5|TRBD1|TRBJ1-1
TGTGCCAGCAGCTACGGGACAGTGGAGAAAGCTTTCTTT
CASSYGTVEKAFF
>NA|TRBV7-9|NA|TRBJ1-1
TGTGCCAGCAGCTTAGCAGGTCTAACGGGTATGAACACTGAAGCTTTCTTT
CASSLAGLTGMNTEAFF
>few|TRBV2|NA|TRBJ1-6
TGTGCCAGCAGTGAATTGGGACTTGGTTATTCACCCCTCCACTTT
CASSELGLGYSPLHF
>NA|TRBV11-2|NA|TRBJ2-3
TGTGCCAGCAGCTTAGCGTTCGTTGGAGATACGCAGTATTTT
CASSLAFVGDTQYF
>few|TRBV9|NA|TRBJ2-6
TGTGCCAGCAGCGTACATCTGGGGCAGGGAGGGGCCAACGTCCTGACTTTC
CASSVHLGQGGANVLTF
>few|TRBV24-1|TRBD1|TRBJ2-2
TGTGCCACCAGTGATTTTTTAGACAGGGACACCGGGGAGCTGTTTTTT
CATSDFLDRDTGELFF
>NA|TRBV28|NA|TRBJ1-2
TGTGCCAGCAGTTTTAGTGAGGGTGTTGGGGGCTACACCTTC
CASSFSEGVGGYTF
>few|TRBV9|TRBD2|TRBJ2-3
TGTGCCAGCAGCGTAGATGGGACTAGCGTATATACGCAGTATTTT
CASSVDGTSVYTQYF
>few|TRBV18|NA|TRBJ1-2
TGTGCCAGCTCACCCGAGGCAGGTGATTTGGGCTACACCTTC
CASSPEAGDLGYTF
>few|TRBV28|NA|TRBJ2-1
TGTGCCAGCAGTTTTGCCAGGGCGGGCAACAATGAGCAGTTCTTC
CASSFARAGNNEQFF
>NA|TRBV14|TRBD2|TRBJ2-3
TGTGCCAGCAGCCAAGATTTAACTAGCGGGGGAACAGATACGCAGTATTTT
CASSQDLTSGGTDTQYF
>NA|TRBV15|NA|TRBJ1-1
TGTGCCACCAGCTGGGGGCCTAACACTGAAGCTTTCTTT
CATSWGPNTEAFF
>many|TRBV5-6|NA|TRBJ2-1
TGTGCCAGCAGTTTCACTAGACACAATGAGCAGTTCTTC
CASSFTRHNEQFF
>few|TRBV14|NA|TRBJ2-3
TGTGCCAGCAGCCAAGGCGGCACTTACACAGATACGCAGTATTTT
CASSQGGTYTDTQYF
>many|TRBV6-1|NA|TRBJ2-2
TGTGCCAGCAGGGAGGCGAACACCGGGGAGCTGTTTTTT
CASREANTGELFF
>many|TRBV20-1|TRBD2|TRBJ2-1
TGCAGTGCTAACCCCACTAGCGGGAGCCGATACAATGAGCAGTTCTTC
CSANPTSGSRYNEQFF